This T cell receptor beta chain originates from a study of neurological immune-mediated disorders. General study results and limits: None of the CDR3 amino acid sequences of expanded clones recurred across subjects, suggesting private repertoires in all groups.

Regarding time point: technical triplicate 1. The ends were cut back, 6 bases at V and 5 bases at J, with 19 bases in the middle. The CDR3 totals 14 residues. Germline V gene lookup returns CDR1 SQVTM and CDR2 ANQGSEA. This clonotype was found many times. Its antigen is unknown. With 10-nucleotide random UMIs included, cDNA was synthesized by 5'RACE. TCRdb redid the calling of the 5' RACE reads with MiXCR, one entry per CDR3 protein. The table records 30,000 to 40,000 distinct CDR3 sequences, approximately 10% of them present only once. This receptor was taken from a man between 60 and 70 years old with HTLV-1-associated myelopathy (HAM/TSP). The source material was PBMCs. V gene TRBV29-1 combines with J gene TRBJ2-5, with D possibly being TRBD1 (6 bases). CDR3 in amino acids: CSVSGQTTGETQYF. CDR3 DNA: TGCAGCGTGAGTGGACAGACCACGGGGGAGACCCAGTACTTC.